This passage covers 14 T cell receptor beta chains from one sample sequenced in a study of blood T cell repertoires in COVID-19. Generated by immunoSEQ multiplex PCR, the TCRdb table keeps only in-frame clones and is missing some. The repertoire holds hundreds of thousands of clones, with 80% to 90% as singletons. The sequencing sample was made of peripheral blood. Receptors were obtained from a woman in her sixties or seventies with COVID-19, enrolled during active disease.

The genes are TRBV10-3 and TRBJ2-3, with D possibly TRBD2 on 7 matching bases. The germline gives CDR1 ENHRY, CDR2 SYGVKD. The CDR3 consists of 15 residues. V was pared by 10 bases and J by 3 bases, with 20 bases between. In DNA, the CDR3 is TGTGCCACAGCCCGGGGGGCCCCGACGACAGATACGCAGTATTTT. Translated, it gives CATARGAPTTDTQYF.

This clone came up once. This sequence joins TRBV9 and TRBJ2-2, with TRBD1 matching 8 bases. With 2 bases clipped from V and 4 bases from J, the junction kept 7 bases outside the gene matches. The CDR3 loop spans 16 amino acids. Germline CDR1 SGDLS, CDR2 YYNGEE. The CDR3 is CASSVGQVLATGELFF. The CDR3 DNA reads as TGTGCCAGCAGCGTGGGACAGGTCCTTGCCACCGGGGAGCTGTTTTTT.

The rearrangement uses TRBV27 and TRBJ2-2, with D possibly being TRBD2 (5 bases). This CDR3 has 13 amino acids. Trimming removed 6 bases from V and 3 bases from J, with 8 bases in between. In germline, CDR1 is MNHEY, CDR2 SMNVEV (reference sequence). DNA for the CDR3: TGTGCCAGCAGGCCCGGGGACACCGGGGAGCTGTTTTTT. Encoded protein: CASRPGDTGELFF.

The chain carries TRBV7-8 and TRBJ2-2, with D unresolved. V lost 5 bases and J lost 0, with 13 bases in between. This CDR3 is 16 amino acids long. Germline CDR1 SGHVS, CDR2 FQNEAQ. The CDR3 sequence: CASSPLFNTNTGELFF. In DNA, the CDR3 is TGTGCCAGCAGCCCCCTATTTAATACGAACACCGGGGAGCTGTTTTTT.

The CDR3 here is CASSPTSQGAYRLEAFF. CDR3 DNA: TGTGCCAGCAGCCCCACCTCTCAGGGGGCCTATCGGTTGGAAGCTTTCTTT. The chain combines TRBV7-2 with TRBJ1-1; 8 positions match TRBD1. The germline V gene has CDR1 SGHTA and CDR2 FQGNSA. Trimming took 5 bases from V and 8 from J; bases not matched to a gene: 19. This CDR3 has 17 residues.

The gene calls are TRBV9 and TRBJ2-3; tentatively, D is TRBD1 (8 bases). The V gene's germline CDR1 is SGDLS and CDR2 YYNGEE. CDR3 size: 15 residues. Trimming took off 5 bases at V and 2 bases at J, with 15 bases between the two ends. CDR3 sequence (DNA): TGTGCCAGCAGTCGGACAGGGAGGGTCACAGATACGCAGTATTTT. Translation gives CASSRTGRVTDTQYF. Supplemented by reference TRBV9 and TRBJ2-3, the full variable domain reads DSGVTQTPKHLITATGQRVTLRCSPRSGDLSVYWYQQSLDQGLQFLIQYYNGEERAKGNILERFSAQQFPDLHSELNLSSLELGDSALYFCASSRTGRVTDTQYFGPGTRLTVL.

In its sample, this clone was seen a few times. The genes are TRBV7-2 and TRBJ1-1; possibly TRBD1 for D (6 bases). Trimming took 1 base from V and 11 from J, leaving 11 bases between them. The CDR3 runs to 12 residues. CDR1 and CDR2 (germline): SGHTA, FQGNSA. The CDR3 DNA follows: TGTGCCAGCAGCTTAGGAACAGGGTGGGCTTTCTTT. As protein: CASSLGTGWAFF.

V is TRBV20-1 and J is TRBJ2-1; D might be TRBD2 (6 bases). The CDR3 totals 11 residues. Germline V gene sequence: CDR1 DFQATT, CDR2 SNEGSKA (reference sequence). Trimming pared 6 bases from V and 9 bases from J, leaving 12 bases between. The DNA of the CDR3 is TGCAGTGCACCAATAGCGGCTGAGCAGTTCTTC. Encoded protein: CSAPIAAEQFF.

J is TRBJ1-5 and V is TRBV5-3; TRBD1 matches at 8 bases. TRBV5-3 is treated as an ORF (open reading frame) with a function not yet certain. V lost 4 bases to trimming and J lost 3 bases; unmatched junction nucleotides: 9. The CDR3 has 16 amino acids. The CDR3 nucleotides are TGTGCCAGAAGCATGAAAGGACAGGGATACAATCAGCCCCAGCATTTT. This sequence encodes CARSMKGQGYNQPQHF.

The chain employs TRBV19 and TRBJ2-7; the match to TRBD2 covers 10 bases. Germline V gene lookup returns CDR1 LNHDA and CDR2 SQIVND (reference sequence). Unmatched junction bases numbered 5, after V lost 1 base and J lost 5 bases. The CDR3 length is 15 residues. CDR3 sequence: CASSIGSGGADEQYF. The CDR3 DNA is TGTGCCAGTAGTATAGGCAGCGGGGGGGCCGACGAGCAGTACTTC.

The gene calls are TRBV6-6 and TRBJ1-2; D perhaps matches TRBD1 (6 bases). V was pared by 5 bases and J by 2 bases, with 9 bases between. Germline CDR1 is MNHNY and CDR2 is SVGAGI (reference sequence). The CDR3 contains 13 residues. CDR3 coding DNA: TGTGCCAGCAGTGATACAGGGAACTATGGCTACACCTTC. Protein: CASSDTGNYGYTF.

The chain recombines TRBV4-3 with TRBJ2-7; weak D call: TRBD2 (5 bases). Germline values: CDR1 LGHNA, CDR2 YSLEER. Trimming stripped 4 bases from V and 1 base from J, with 14 bases between. The length of the CDR3 is 15 residues. In DNA, the CDR3 is TGCGCCAGCAGCCGTTCGACTACTACATCCTACGAGCAGTACTTC. As protein: CASSRSTTTSYEQYF.

The rearrangement joins TRBV13 to TRBJ2-3; D is uncertain. This CDR3 has 14 amino acids. The V and J ends lost 4 bases and 5 bases respectively, with 13 bases between them. The germline gives CDR1 PRHDT, CDR2 FYEKMQ (reference sequence). CDR3 nucleotides: TGTGCCAGCAGCTCACAGAGATCCTTAGATACGCAGTATTTT. Translation: CASSSQRSLDTQYF.

The chain carries TRBV4-1 and TRBJ2-3; TRBD2 matches 7 bases. The CDR3 length is 16 residues. The J segment lost 2 bases and the V segment lost 0 bases, leaving 5 bases of the junction unmatched. Per the germline V gene, CDR1 is MGHRA and CDR2 is YSYEKL. The chain's CDR3 is CASSQEGTSDTDTQYF. For the CDR3, the DNA is TGCGCCAGCAGCCAAGAGGGCACTAGCGACACAGATACGCAGTATTTT.